The 10 T cell receptor beta chains below come from one sample, sequenced in a study of blood T cell repertoires in COVID-19. Generated by immunoSEQ multiplex PCR, the TCRdb table keeps only in-frame clones and is missing some. The sample includes tens of thousands of clones, less than 80% of them seen just once. Specimen: peripheral blood. These receptors were obtained from a woman between 45 and 60 years old with acute or convalescent COVID-19.

The chain joins TRBV13 to TRBJ2-3; 8 bases match TRBD2. V shed 6 bases, J shed 3 bases, and the junction held 11 bases outside the gene matches. This CDR3 contains 16 residues. CDR1 is PRHDT, CDR2 FYEKMQ, per germline (reference sequence). This chain's CDR3 is CASSYTGGADTDTQYF. CDR3 sequence (DNA): TGTGCCAGCAGTTATACCGGGGGGGCCGATACAGATACGCAGTATTTT.

The chain recombines TRBV7-8 with TRBJ2-7; D possibly corresponds to TRBD1 (5 bases). The CDR3 sequence is 10 residues long. The germline V and J ends were trimmed by 4 bases and 7 bases, with 5 bases remaining between them. The germline V gene encodes CDR1 SGHVS and CDR2 FQNEAQ. CDR3 DNA sequence: TGTGCCAGCAGCTCAGGGGAGCAGTACTTC. Translation gives CASSSGEQYF.

This chain uses TRBV25-1 with TRBJ1-1; D is ambiguous. Germline V gives CDR1 MGHDK, CDR2 SYGVNS. There are 12 residues in the CDR3. V gave up 4 bases and J gave up 0 bases, with 3 bases separating them. The CDR3 nucleotides read TGTGCCAGCAGTGTTATGAACACTGAAGCTTTCTTT. Amino acids: CASSVMNTEAFF.

This sequence joins TRBV7-2 and TRBJ2-1; 10 bases align to TRBD2. CDR1 and CDR2 from the germline V gene are SGHTA and FQGNSA. The CDR3 loop spans 16 amino acids. With V trimmed by 5 bases and J by 6 bases, 10 bases remained unmatched. CDR3 amino acids: CASSPRVAGGGNEQFF. CDR3 in DNA: TGTGCCAGCAGCCCCCGGGTAGCGGGGGGTGGCAATGAGCAGTTCTTC. Based on the CDR3 plus reference TRBV7-2 and TRBJ2-1, the full variable domain is GAGVSQSPSNKVTEKGKDVELRCDPISGHTALYWYRQSLGQGLEFLIYFQGNSAPDKSGLPSDRFSAERTGGSVSTLTIQRTQQEDSAVYLCASSPRVAGGGNEQFFGPGTRLTVL.

V is TRBV5-5 and J is TRBJ1-1; maybe TRBD1 (5 bases). V lost 0 bases and J 5 bases, leaving 11 bases between the germline ends. CDR1 and CDR2 (germline): SGHKS, YYEKEE (reference sequence). The CDR3 covers 14 residues. CDR3 in DNA: TGTGCCAGCAGCTTGGGCAGGGCCCAAACTGAAGCTTTCTTT. Protein: CASSLGRAQTEAFF. Supplemented by reference TRBV5-5 and TRBJ1-1, the full variable domain reads DAGVTQSPTHLIKTRGQQVTLRCSPISGHKSVSWYQQVLGQGPQFIFQYYEKEERGRGNFPDRFSARQFPNYSSELNVNALLLGDSALYLCASSLGRAQTEAFFGQGTRLTVV.

J is TRBJ2-7 and V is TRBV2; weak D call: TRBD2 (7 bases). The CDR3 has 16 amino acids. V lost 6 bases, J lost 2 bases, and 20 bases lay in between. Germline-derived CDR1 and CDR2 are SNHLY and FYNNEI. CDR3 DNA: TGTGCCAGCAGCGTCTTAGGGGGGGGCGCTCCCTACGAGCAGTACTTC. Translation gives CASSVLGGGAPYEQYF.

The J gene is TRBJ1-1, the V gene TRBV20-1; D call uncertain. From germline, CDR1 is DFQATT and CDR2 SNEGSKA (reference sequence). This CDR3 spans 17 amino acids. Between the trimmed V and J ends, which lost 3 bases and 1 base, there was a span of 21 bases. CDR3 loop: CSASSPTRRIQNTEAFF. CDR3 nucleotides: TGCAGTGCTAGTAGTCCGACACGTCGGATCCAGAACACTGAAGCTTTCTTT.

This rearrangement joins TRBV2 to TRBJ1-3, with 10 positions matching TRBD1. The trim removed 5 bases at V and 2 bases at J, leaving 6 bases unmatched. The germline CDR1 and CDR2 sequences are SNHLY and FYNNEI. The CDR3 sequence is 16 residues long. CDR3 DNA: TGTGCCAGCAGTTCCTGGGACAGGGGTGCTGGAAACACCATATATTTT. Translation gives CASSSWDRGAGNTIYF.

Comment on this clone: Other DNA sequences in this specimen translate into the identical CDR3. This chain connects TRBV4-1 to TRBJ1-2; 7 bases match TRBD1. This CDR3 is built from 14 residues. V shed 0 bases and J 4 bases; nucleotides not matched to a gene: 2. CDR1 is MGHRA, CDR2 YSYEKL, per germline. This CDR3 reads CASSQESGGYGYTF. The CDR3 nucleotides read TGCGCCAGCAGCCAAGAATCAGGGGGCTATGGCTACACCTTC.

V is TRBV14 and J is TRBJ1-4; D remains ambiguous. The germline gives CDR1 SGHDN, CDR2 FVKESK. Trimming stripped 5 bases from V and 7 bases from J, with 8 bases between. The CDR3 consists of 12 residues. CDR3 sequence: CASSASGEKLFF. The CDR3 DNA sequence: TGTGCCAGCAGCGCCTCGGGTGAAAAACTGTTTTTT.